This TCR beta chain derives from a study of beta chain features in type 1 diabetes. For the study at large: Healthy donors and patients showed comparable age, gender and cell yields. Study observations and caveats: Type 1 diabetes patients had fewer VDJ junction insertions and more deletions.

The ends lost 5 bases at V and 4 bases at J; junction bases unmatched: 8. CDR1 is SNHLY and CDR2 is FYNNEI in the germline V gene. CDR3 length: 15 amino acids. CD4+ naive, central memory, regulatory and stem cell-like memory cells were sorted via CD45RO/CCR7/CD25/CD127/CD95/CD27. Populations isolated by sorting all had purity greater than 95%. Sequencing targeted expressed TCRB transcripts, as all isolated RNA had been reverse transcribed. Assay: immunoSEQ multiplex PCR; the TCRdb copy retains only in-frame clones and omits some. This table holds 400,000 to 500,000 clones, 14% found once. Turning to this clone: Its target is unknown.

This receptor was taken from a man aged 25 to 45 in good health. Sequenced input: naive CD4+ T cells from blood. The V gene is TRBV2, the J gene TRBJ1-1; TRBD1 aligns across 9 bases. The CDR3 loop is CASSSTGQGITEAFF. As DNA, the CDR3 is TGTGCCAGCAGTTCGACGGGACAGGGTATCACTGAAGCTTTCTTT.